This TCR beta chain originates from a study of shared clonotypes between healthy human individuals. For the study at large: CD8 memory received one plate per donor, CD8 naive two, CD4 memory three and CD4 naive three.

As for this clone: Its specificity is unknown. This sample also contains other DNA sequences that code for the same CDR3.

Generated by immunoSEQ multiplex PCR, the TCRdb table keeps only in-frame clones and is missing some. The repertoire holds 2 million to 3 million clones, with about 92% as singletons. Trimming removed 4 bases at V and 1 base at J, with 2 bases between. This CDR3 region has 11 residues. From germline, CDR1 is SGHDN and CDR2 FVKESK. Study results and caveats: The genetic and exposure-history diversity represented was limited by few donors.

The specimen sequenced was naive CD4+ T cells sorted from blood. The subset is: CD45RA+ positively selected. This chain joins TRBV14 and TRBJ2-7; D not resolved. The sequence derives from a young man in good health. CDR3 in amino acids: CASSRSYEQYF. DNA for the CDR3: TGTGCCAGCAGCCGATCCTACGAGCAGTACTTC. The variable domain in full, with the rest retrieved from reference TRBV14 and TRBJ2-7, is EAGVTQFPSHSVIEKGQTVTLRCDPISGHDNLYWYRRVMGKEIKFLLHFVKESKQDESGMPNNRFLAERTGGTYSTLKVQPAELEDSGVYFCASSRSYEQYFGPGTRLTVT.